This TCR beta chain was obtained from a study of shared clonotypes between healthy human individuals. The donors were all Caucasian adults (living in Nashville, Tennessee). Germline CDR1 SGHDT, CDR2 YYEEEE. The trim removed 7 bases at V and 1 base at J, leaving 3 bases unmatched. The CDR3 consists of 14 residues. Sequencing was performed with immunoSEQ multiplex PCR; in TCRdb, only in-frame clones are kept and a portion is missing. The table records approximately 720,000 clones, approximately 79% of them present only once. The clonotype comes from a woman aged 25 to 39 in good health. The specimen sequenced was memory CD4+ T cells sorted from blood. Documented subset: CD45RA-negative fraction. J is TRBJ2-7 and V is TRBV5-6; 12 bases match TRBD2. CDR3 region: CASQTSGGSYEQYF. CDR3 coding DNA: TGTGCCAGCCAGACTAGCGGGGGATCCTACGAGCAGTACTTC.